The clone carrying this T cell receptor (beta chain) appeared a few times. This specimen belongs to a study of blood T cell repertoires in COVID-19. Germline CDR1 ENHRY, CDR2 SYGVKD. This CDR3 is built from 13 residues. The V segment lost 10 bases and the J segment 2 bases; nucleotides outside the gene matches: 8. TCRdb keeps only in-frame clones here, not all; method: immunoSEQ multiplex PCR. The sample yields 250,000 to 300,000 clones, roughly 83% seen once. This sequence originates from a man aged 55 to 69 who had recovered from COVID-19. The sample was peripheral blood. The J gene is TRBJ2-7, the V gene TRBV10-3, with 7 positions matching TRBD1. The CDR3 nucleotides read TGTGCCAGCTCGACAGGGTCAACCTACGAGCAGTACTTC. Its protein product is CASSTGSTYEQYF.